This T cell receptor beta chain emerged from a study of T cell repertoires in cytomegalovirus infection. Study background: Both a matching HLA type and CMV infection were indicated by public TCR beta signatures. General study results and limits: Within the response measured ex vivo, HLA-C-restricted CMV-specific TCR beta clonotypes were dominant. Frequencies of public TCR beta families were cumulated, and this identified carriers of CMV plus the relevant HLA.

A single record per CDR3 protein comes from TCRdb applying MiXCR to the reads. The sample lists approximately 630,000 distinct CDR3 sequences, 20% to 25% occurring once. As regards this clonotype: Its antigen remains unknown. Germline is not matched at one junction end, which may reflect a read error.

The CDR3 covers 17 residues. Germline V gene sequence: CDR1 MNHNY, CDR2 SVGAGI (reference sequence). This receptor was obtained from a human donor in good health (CMV status not recorded). Some clones in this sample may be carry-over from other donors' samples. The chain uses TRBV6-6 and TRBJ2-1; 10 bases map to TRBD1. The sequenced sample was CD8+ T cells from PBMCs. CDR3 in amino acids: CASGYLRQGASYNEQFF. For the CDR3, the DNA is TGTGCCAGCGGTTACTTACGACAGGGGGCCTCCTACAATGAGCAGTTCTTC.